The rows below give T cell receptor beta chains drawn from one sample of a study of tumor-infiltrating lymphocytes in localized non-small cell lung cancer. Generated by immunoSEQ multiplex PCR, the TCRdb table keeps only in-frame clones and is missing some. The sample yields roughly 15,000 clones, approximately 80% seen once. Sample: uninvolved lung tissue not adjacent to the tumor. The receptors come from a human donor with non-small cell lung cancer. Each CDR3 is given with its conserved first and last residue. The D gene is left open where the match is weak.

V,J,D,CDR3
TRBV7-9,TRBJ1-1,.,CASSLVRQGEAFF
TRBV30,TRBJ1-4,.,CALEGEPREKLFF
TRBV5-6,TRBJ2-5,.,CASSWGTETQYF
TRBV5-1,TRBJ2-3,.,CASSIGTEGDTQYF
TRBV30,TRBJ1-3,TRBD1,CAWSVPGGSGNTIYF
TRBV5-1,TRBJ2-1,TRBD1,CASSRQGVSSYNEQFF
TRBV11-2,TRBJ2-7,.,CASSYGGSAYEQYF
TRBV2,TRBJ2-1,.,CATGLYNEQFF
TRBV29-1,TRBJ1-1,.,CSVEGNLGTEAFF
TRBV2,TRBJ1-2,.,CASRLRGIGGYTF
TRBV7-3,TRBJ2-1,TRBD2,CASSSLAGYNEQFF
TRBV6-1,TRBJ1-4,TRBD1,CASSELQGVVKLFF
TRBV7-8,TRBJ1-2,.,CASSLDRVANGYTF
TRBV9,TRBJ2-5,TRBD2,CASSVGVAGGPGETQYF
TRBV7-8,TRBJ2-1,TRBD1,CASSSQGAMGNEQFF
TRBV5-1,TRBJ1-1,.,CASSLGQPNTEAFF
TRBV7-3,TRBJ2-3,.,CASSPQPGVATDTQYF
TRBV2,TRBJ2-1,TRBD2,CASAGGSSYNEQFF
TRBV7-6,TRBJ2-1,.,CASSFRGLGTNEQFF
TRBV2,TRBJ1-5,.,CASRYTTQPQHF
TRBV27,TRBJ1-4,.,CASRFDEKLFF
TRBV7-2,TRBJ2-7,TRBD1,CASSLRGQGYEQYF
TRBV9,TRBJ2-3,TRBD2,CASSGGLATTDTQYF
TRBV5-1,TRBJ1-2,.,CASSLEGPPMDGYTF
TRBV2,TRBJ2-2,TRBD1,CASRKGQITGELFF
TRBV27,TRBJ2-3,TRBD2,CASSPLAGDGIGTDTQYF
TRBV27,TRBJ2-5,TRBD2,CASSSISREAQETQYF
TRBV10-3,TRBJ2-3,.,CATGWGLGTDTQYF